A single sample gave rise to the 17 T cell receptor beta chains below, sequenced in a study of blood T cell repertoires in COVID-19 (TCRdb year 2020). Library creation used the immunoSEQ multiplex PCR assay. The clones in this table, taken by TCRdb from immuneACCESS, are in-frame only. Not every clone is retained; where verified, under half of the shortfall comes from an unresolved V gene, and the cause of the rest is unknown. A total of about 240,000 clones appear in this sample, around 90% of them only once. The biggest ten clones account for around 7.8% of the sample. Sequencing was carried out using peripheral blood. These receptors were collected from a man between 60 and 70 years old who had recovered from COVID-19.

CDR3 coding DNA: TGTGCCAGCACCCAAGGGGCCTATGGCTACACCTTC. Encoded protein: CASTQGAYGYTF. This chain uses TRBV11-3 with TRBJ1-2; TRBD1 might be the D (5 bases). V gave up 7 bases and J gave up 4 bases, with 10 bases separating them. This CDR3 is 12 amino acids long. Germline V lookup: CDR1 SGHNT, CDR2 YENEEA. The full variable domain, its missing parts supplied by reference TRBV11-3 and TRBJ1-2, is EAGVVQSPRYKIIEKKQPVAFWCNPISGHNTLYWYLQNLGQGPELLIRYENEEAVDDSQLPKDRFSAERLKGVDSTLKIQPAELGDSAVYLCASTQGAYGYTFGSGTRLTVV.

The chain has TRBV7-8 and TRBJ1-3; D unresolved. The CDR3 runs to 14 residues. CDR1 and CDR2 (germline): SGHVS, FQNEAQ. V shed 3 bases and J shed 4 bases, with 10 bases lying between them. In DNA form, the CDR3 reads TGTGCCAGCAGCTTGAGGGCAGAAGGAAACACCATATATTTT. Translation gives CASSLRAEGNTIYF.

There are a few counts of this clone. The V gene is TRBV5-6, the J gene TRBJ1-6, with TRBD1 identical over 7 bases. Looked up from germline, CDR1 is SGHDT and CDR2 is YYEEEE. V shed 4 bases, J shed 7 bases, and the junction held 5 bases outside the gene matches. The CDR3 runs to 14 residues. The CDR3 is CASSGDRGNSPLHF. The CDR3 nucleotides are TGTGCCAGCAGCGGGGACAGAGGCAATTCACCCCTCCACTTT.

The chain recombines TRBV5-1 with TRBJ2-1; a weak D match, TRBD2 (5 bases). Germline V gene lookup returns CDR1 SGHRS and CDR2 YFSETQ. The CDR3 has 15 amino acids. Between the trimmed V and J ends, which lost 0 bases and 4 bases, there was a span of 11 bases. CDR3 in amino acids: CASSLEDRGYNEQFF. The DNA of the CDR3 is TGCGCCAGCAGCTTGGAAGACCGGGGTTACAATGAGCAGTTCTTC.

The V call is TRBV2, the J call TRBJ1-6; D is unclear. V lost 7 bases, J lost 8 bases, and 12 bases lay in between. The CDR3 is 13 residues long. Germline CDR1 is SNHLY and CDR2 is FYNNEI. CDR3 DNA sequence: TGTGCCAGCACGGGAATAATGGATTCACCCCTCCACTTT. This codes for CASTGIMDSPLHF. Full variable domain (remainder filled in from reference TRBV2 and TRBJ1-6): EPEVTQTPSHQVTQMGQEVILRCVPISNHLYFYWYRQILGQKVEFLVSFYNNEISEKSEIFDDQFSVERPDGSNFTLKIRSTKLEDSAMYFCASTGIMDSPLHFGNGTRLTVT.

This clone was seen a single time. This chain links TRBV5-1 with TRBJ2-3; TRBD2 matches 12 bases. This CDR3 region has 16 residues. The germline gives CDR1 SGHRS, CDR2 YFSETQ. J was trimmed by 5 bases and V by 0 bases; bases with no gene match: 4. CDR3 region: CASSLVLAGGIDTQYF. The DNA for the CDR3 is TGCGCCAGCAGCTTGGTACTAGCGGGGGGTATAGATACGCAGTATTTT.

This chain connects TRBV19 to TRBJ2-5, with TRBD1 identical over 10 bases. The CDR3 extends over 15 amino acids. V lost 6 bases to trimming and J lost 3 bases; unmatched junction nucleotides: 7. Germline V CDR1 and CDR2: LNHDA, SQIVND (reference sequence). The CDR3 DNA is TGTGCCAGTAGACCTCCCGGGACAGGGGAAGAGACCCAGTACTTC. Residues: CASRPPGTGEETQYF.

The chain joins TRBV3-1 (or the pseudogene TRBV3-2) to TRBJ2-1; D might be TRBD2 (7 bases). Between the trimmed V and J ends, which lost 3 bases and 9 bases, there was a span of 27 bases. Germline CDR1 and CDR2: LGHDT and YNNKEL (reference sequence). The CDR3 length is 18 residues. In DNA, the CDR3 is TGTGCCAGCAGCCACAGCGGGACACGTTTATCCAATGGAGGTGAGCAGTTCTTC. It yields the protein CASSHSGTRLSNGGEQFF.

This chain links TRBV4-1 with TRBJ1-6; TRBD1 matches at 8 bases. Germline V gives CDR1 MGHRA, CDR2 YSYEKL. With V trimmed by 1 base and J by 0 bases, 8 bases remained unmatched. The CDR3 spans 19 residues. The DNA for the CDR3 is TGCGCCAGCAGCCAAGGGACAGGGAGTAAAAGCTCCTATAATTCACCCCTCCACTTT. Protein product: CASSQGTGSKSSYNSPLHF.

The V and J genes are TRBV6-5 and TRBJ1-2; 9 nucleotides align to TRBD1. V dropped 8 bases and J dropped 8; count of bases not matched to a gene: 9. The CDR3 is 13 residues long. Germline CDR1 reads MNHEY; CDR2 reads SVGAGI. CDR3 region: CASGPGQGRGYTF. The CDR3 nucleotides are TGTGCCAGCGGGCCAGGACAGGGGAGAGGCTACACCTTC.

This chain uses TRBV19 with TRBJ2-7; TRBD1 aligns across 9 bases. J was trimmed by 5 bases and V by 4 bases; bases with no gene match: 6. CDR3 length: 14 residues. CDR1 LNHDA and CDR2 SQIVND come from the germline V gene (reference sequence). CDR3 sequence: CASSTGTGTHEQYF. The CDR3 DNA reads as TGTGCCAGTAGTACCGGGACAGGGACCCACGAGCAGTACTTC.

The gene calls are TRBV23-1 and TRBJ2-1; 11 positions match TRBD1. TRBV23-1 counts as an open reading frame of uncertain function. There are 16 residues in the CDR3. V lost 0 bases, J lost 5 bases, and 3 bases stayed unmatched. The CDR3: CASSQSRDRGNNEQFF. CDR3 nucleotide sequence: TGCGCCAGCAGTCAATCGAGGGACAGGGGGAACAATGAGCAGTTCTTC.

The table lists this clone with a few counts. The V call is TRBV5-6, the J call TRBJ1-3, with TRBD1 identical over 8 bases. V trimming: 4 bases; J trimming: 4 bases; junction bases outside the gene matches: 16. The CDR3 consists of 18 residues. Germline V gene sequence: CDR1 SGHDT, CDR2 YYEEEE. The CDR3 bases are TGTGCCAGCAGCCCCCTAGAGGGCAGGGGGCAAAAGGGAAACACCATATATTTT. It translates to CASSPLEGRGQKGNTIYF.

The chain recombines TRBV4-2 with TRBJ2-3; 7 bases map to TRBD2. The CDR3 length is 17 residues. In germline, CDR1 is LGHNA, CDR2 YNFKEQ. Losses at the gene ends were 1 base for V and 5 bases for J; bases not matched to a gene: 12. The CDR3 DNA follows: TGTGCCAGCAGCCAAGTCGGTTTTCGGGGGGAGATAGATACGCAGTATTTT. This encodes CASSQVGFRGEIDTQYF.

V usage is TRBV24-1 and J usage is TRBJ2-5, with D perhaps TRBD2 (7 bases). The germline gives CDR1 KGHDR, CDR2 SFDVKD. CDR3 length: 17 amino acids. V dropped 0 bases and J dropped 1 base, with 14 bases sitting between them. DNA for the CDR3: TGTGCCACCAGTGATTTGATTGGGGGGGGGCGCCAAGAGACCCAGTACTTC. This sequence encodes CATSDLIGGGRQETQYF.

The V call is TRBV12-3 or TRBV12-4, the J call TRBJ1-2; TRBD1 aligns across 7 bases. V was clipped by 4 bases and J by 12 bases; unmatched bases: 11. The CDR3 sequence is 13 residues long. The CDR3 coding sequence is TGTGCCAGCAGTTCAAGACCGACAGGGAGGCACACCTTC. The encoded protein is CASSSRPTGRHTF.

The chain joins TRBV11-2 to TRBJ2-1; tentative D call: TRBD1 (7 bases). The V and J ends lost 5 bases and 2 bases respectively, with 16 bases between them. Germline CDR1 is SGHAT and CDR2 is FQNNGV. This CDR3 contains 16 residues. CDR3 DNA: TGTGCCAGCAGCGTGGCGGAGGGGGCAGCCTACAATGAGCAGTTCTTC. It codes for CASSVAEGAAYNEQFF.